The 28 T cell receptor beta chains listed next were all sequenced from one sample in a study of T-cell memory formation after mild COVID-19. MiXCR, run by TCRdb on the 5' RACE reads, gives a single entry per CDR3 protein. The table includes roughly 350,000 distinct CDR3 sequences, 25% to 30% detected once. Material: PBMCs or a T cell subset sorted from them (not recorded which). The receptor set was obtained from an adult woman who had mild COVID-19 (a few samples of this study predate the infection). Cell type and time point are not known.

This clonotype was seen a few times. This chain connects TRBV7-6 to TRBJ2-1; weak D call: TRBD1 (6 bases). Germline assignment: CDR1 SGHVS and CDR2 FNYEAQ. Trimming pared 1 base from V and 12 bases from J, leaving 10 bases between. The CDR3 covers 12 residues. DNA of the CDR3: TGTGCCAGCAGCTTAGTCCAAGGGGGGCAGTTCTTC. Its protein product is CASSLVQGGQFF. Filled out from reference TRBV7-6 and TRBJ2-1, the complete variable domain reads GAGVSQSPRYKVTKRGQDVALRCDPISGHVSLYWYRQALGQGPEFLTYFNYEAQQDKSGLPNDRFSAERPEGSISTLTIQRTEQRDSAMYRCASSLVQGGQFFGPGTRLTVL.

The V call is TRBV20-1, the J call TRBJ2-5, with a tentative D call TRBD1 (5 bases). This CDR3 spans 13 amino acids. The germline V gene has CDR1 DFQATT and CDR2 SNEGSKA (reference sequence). The V and J ends lost 0 bases and 5 bases respectively, with 10 bases between them. This chain's CDR3 is CSARDKGWETQYF. CDR3 sequence (DNA): TGCAGTGCTAGAGATAAGGGGTGGGAGACCCAGTACTTC.

This clonotype was detected only a few times. This chain uses TRBV6-5 with TRBJ2-1, with D unresolved. With 1 base removed from V and 8 bases from J, the gap between germline ends came to 9 bases. Germline V gene data show CDR1 as MNHEY and CDR2 as SVGAGI. CDR3 size: 13 residues. The DNA of the CDR3 is TGTGCCAGCAGTTACTTAGCAGAATATGAGCAGTTCTTC. It specifies CASSYLAEYEQFF.

The chain recombines TRBV7-9 with TRBJ2-1; 10 bases are shared with TRBD1. The CDR3 sequence is 15 residues long. Germline V gene sequence: CDR1 SEHNR, CDR2 FQNEAQ (reference sequence). Trimming cost V 6 bases and J 4 bases; bases outside gene matches: 6. The DNA for the CDR3 is TGTGCCAGCAGATCCGGGACAGGGGTGTACAATGAGCAGTTCTTC. Translated, it gives CASRSGTGVYNEQFF.

This chain uses TRBV5-4 with TRBJ2-1; 12 bases match TRBD2. This CDR3 comprises 14 residues. V was clipped by 4 bases and J by 9 bases; unmatched bases: 5. Germline CDR1 and CDR2: SGHNT and YYREEE (reference sequence). This CDR3 is CASSLGLAGSEQFF. The CDR3 DNA reads TGTGCCAGCAGCCTAGGACTAGCGGGAAGTGAGCAGTTCTTC.

The chain has TRBV29-1 and TRBJ1-1, with a tentative D call TRBD1 (5 bases). This CDR3 is 18 amino acids long. Looked up from germline, CDR1 is SQVTM and CDR2 is ANQGSEA. Trimming removed 4 bases at V and 3 bases at J, with 27 bases between. CDR3 protein: CSVAGSVRRGGVDTEAFF. The DNA for the CDR3 is TGCAGCGTTGCGGGATCGGTGAGGAGGGGCGGGGTAGACACTGAAGCTTTCTTT.

The chain combines TRBV20-1 with TRBJ2-7, with 11 bases that match TRBD1. V shed 5 bases and J 5 bases; nucleotides not matched to a gene: 8. Germline V gene data show CDR1 as DFQATT and CDR2 as SNEGSKA (reference sequence). The CDR3 runs 14 residues. The CDR3 DNA is TGCAGTGCTCCAACCGGGACAGGGGGGGACGAGCAGTACTTC. Amino acids: CSAPTGTGGDEQYF.

This clonotype was seen more than once but under ten times. This rearrangement joins TRBV20-1 to TRBJ1-1; unclear D gene. Trimming cost V 1 base and J 1 base, with 1 base left between them. Germline V gene lookup returns CDR1 DFQATT and CDR2 SNEGSKA (reference sequence). There are 11 residues in the CDR3. Here the CDR3 reads CSARANTEAFF. The DNA for the CDR3 is TGCAGTGCTAGAGCGAACACTGAAGCTTTCTTT.

This clonotype was counted between two and nine times. This chain connects TRBV3-1 to TRBJ1-1; no reliable D call. The CDR3 covers 13 residues. Trimming cost V 8 bases and J 0 bases, with 10 bases left between them. Germline values: CDR1 LGHDT, CDR2 YNNKEL (reference sequence). The CDR3 coding sequence is TGTGCCAGCTCCGGGGTAATGAACACTGAAGCTTTCTTT. This translates into CASSGVMNTEAFF. Complete variable domain (other parts from reference TRBV3-1 and TRBJ1-1): DTAVSQTPKYLVTQMGNDKSIKCEQNLGHDTMYWYKQDSKKFLKIMFSYNNKELIINETVPNRFSPKSPDKAHLNLHINSLELGDSAVYFCASSGVMNTEAFFGQGTRLTVV.

V gene TRBV10-3 combines with J gene TRBJ2-7, with D perhaps given as TRBD1 or TRBD2 (5 bases each). The CDR3 sequence is 14 residues long. Trimming pared 7 bases from V and 0 bases from J, leaving 13 bases between. The V gene's germline CDR1 is ENHRY and CDR2 SYGVKD. CDR3 in DNA: TGTGCCATCAATGCCGCAGGGAGCTCCTACGAGCAGTACTTC. It encodes CAINAAGSSYEQYF.

The chain couples TRBV5-6 to TRBJ2-6; D gene uncertain. V dropped 4 bases and J dropped 0 bases, with 8 bases sitting between them. The germline V gene has CDR1 SGHDT and CDR2 YYEEEE. The CDR3 covers 15 residues. CDR3 loop: CASSPPRSGANVLTF. CDR3 DNA: TGTGCCAGCAGCCCACCTCGCTCTGGGGCCAACGTCCTGACTTTC.

This clonotype was detected a few times. This chain connects TRBV7-9 to TRBJ2-1, with a tentative D call TRBD2 (6 bases). Trimming left V 4 bases short and J 6 bases short, with 13 bases between. The CDR3 sequence is 14 residues long. Germline V gene data show CDR1 as SEHNR and CDR2 as FQNEAQ (reference sequence). DNA for the CDR3: TGTGCCAGCAGCTCACGTTCTAGCGTCAATGAGCAGTTCTTC. Translating gives CASSSRSSVNEQFF. The entire variable domain, with the rest obtained from reference TRBV7-9 and TRBJ2-1, is as follows: DTGVSQNPRHKITKRGQNVTFRCDPISEHNRLYWYRQTLGQGPEFLTYFQNEAQLEKSRLLSDRFSAERPKGSFSTLEIQRTEQGDSAMYLCASSSRSSVNEQFFGPGTRLTVL.

This chain connects TRBV7-8 to TRBJ2-3; 7 positions agree with TRBD1. The CDR3 consists of 15 residues. CDR1 and CDR2 from the germline V gene are SGHVS and FQNEAQ. The trim removed 5 bases at V and 5 bases at J, leaving 10 bases unmatched. The CDR3 DNA is TGTGCCAGCAGCCTAACCACAGGGGAAGGAGATACGCAGTATTTT. It encodes CASSLTTGEGDTQYF.

This clonotype showed up just a few times. V and J are TRBV20-1 and TRBJ2-3; 11 nucleotides match TRBD1. This CDR3 spans 13 amino acids. Germline CDR1 is DFQATT and CDR2 is SNEGSKA (reference sequence). V dropped 7 bases and J dropped 3; count of bases not matched to a gene: 3. The CDR3 spells CSGTGGMTDTQYF. As DNA, the CDR3 is TGCAGTGGGACAGGGGGCATGACAGATACGCAGTATTTT.

The CDR3 DNA follows: TGTGCCAGCAGCCAAGATGACCGGGACAGGGGCCCTGAAGCTTTCTTT. It translates to CASSQDDRDRGPEAFF. The V and J genes are TRBV4-2 and TRBJ1-1; TRBD1 matches 10 bases. Per the germline V gene, CDR1 is LGHNA and CDR2 is YNFKEQ. The CDR3 covers 16 residues. V was pared by 0 bases and J by 6 bases, with 7 bases of the junction left unmatched.

This clonotype was detected only a few times. This chain connects TRBV12-3 or TRBV12-4 to TRBJ1-1, with D unresolved. V lost 4 bases and J lost 6, with 18 bases in between. The CDR3 totals 15 residues. The CDR3 bases are TGTGCCAGCAGTTCGAATCCGGCCGGACTGTCTGAAGCTTTCTTT. This codes for CASSSNPAGLSEAFF.

This chain uses TRBV4-2 with TRBJ2-7; TRBD2 aligns across 7 bases. V was clipped by 5 bases and J by 6 bases; unmatched bases: 10. Germline values: CDR1 LGHNA, CDR2 YNFKEQ. This CDR3 has 14 amino acids. The CDR3 reads CASSDGHGGSEQYF. The CDR3 coding sequence is TGTGCCAGCAGCGACGGACACGGGGGGAGCGAGCAGTACTTC.

The chain carries TRBV20-1 and TRBJ1-1; unclear D gene. V lost 1 base to trimming and J lost 1 base, with 7 bases between them. The length of the CDR3 is 13 residues. Per germline, CDR1 DFQATT and CDR2 SNEGSKA (reference sequence). The CDR3 DNA follows: TGCAGTGCTAGAGTCGCCGCGAACACTGAAGCTTTCTTT. Protein product: CSARVAANTEAFF.

This clonotype was counted only a few times. V gene TRBV5-5 combines with J gene TRBJ2-7, with D perhaps given as TRBD1 or TRBD2 (5 bases each). In germline, CDR1 is SGHKS, CDR2 YYEKEE (reference sequence). The germline V and J ends were trimmed by 0 bases and 3 bases, with 13 bases remaining between them. The CDR3 runs 15 residues. CDR3 nucleotides: TGTGCCAGCAGCTTGGACGGCCTGGGGGACTACGAGCAGTACTTC. Protein: CASSLDGLGDYEQYF.

V and J are TRBV5-1 and TRBJ2-3; 7 positions match TRBD2. This CDR3 is built from 16 residues. Germline V gene data show CDR1 as SGHRS and CDR2 as YFSETQ. The V gene end was trimmed by 0 bases and the J gene end by 5 bases; junction bases not matched to a gene: 9. CDR3 coding DNA: TGCGCCAGCAGCTTGGCCCCCGGGACTAATGGAGATACGCAGTATTTT. Its protein product is CASSLAPGTNGDTQYF.

This clonotype was detected only a few times. The genes are TRBV7-6 and TRBJ2-1, with TRBD2 identical over 10 bases. The trim removed 4 bases at V and 8 bases at J, leaving 17 bases unmatched. The germline V gene has CDR1 SGHVS and CDR2 FNYEAQ. The CDR3 length is 18 residues. The CDR3 sequence is CASSSELAGPTRGDEQFF. The DNA of the CDR3 is TGTGCCAGCAGCTCGGAACTAGCGGGACCGACCCGAGGAGATGAGCAGTTCTTC.

There are a few counts of this clonotype. The gene calls are TRBV5-6 and TRBJ2-1; D call uncertain. Germline V CDR1 and CDR2: SGHDT, YYEEEE. The ends were cut back, 0 bases at V and 7 bases at J, with 14 bases in the middle. This CDR3 is built from 15 residues. The CDR3 spells CASSLEGTFANEQFF. The CDR3 DNA reads as TGTGCCAGCAGCTTGGAGGGCACGTTTGCGAATGAGCAGTTCTTC.

This clonotype was seen a handful of times. The chain joins TRBV19 to TRBJ1-2; D is perhaps TRBD1 (5 bases). Germline-derived CDR1 and CDR2 are LNHDA and SQIVND (reference sequence). Trimming removed 6 bases from V and 7 bases from J, with 15 bases in between. The CDR3 runs 13 residues. For the CDR3, the DNA is TGTGCCAGTAGCAATTCCCAGGGCCGTGGCTACACCTTC. Translated: CASSNSQGRGYTF.

This clonotype was picked up a small number of times. The chain has TRBV5-1 and TRBJ2-5, with 9 bases identical to TRBD2. Germline loops: CDR1 SGHRS, CDR2 YFSETQ. CDR3 length equals 16 residues. Losses at the gene ends were 4 bases for V and 1 base for J; bases not matched to a gene: 8. CDR3 in DNA: TGCGCCAGCAGCCATGGGGATAGCGGGAGCCAAGAGACCCAGTACTTC. As protein: CASSHGDSGSQETQYF.

The chain joins TRBV7-2 to TRBJ1-1; maybe TRBD1 (5 bases). V was cut by 3 bases and J by 1 base, with 12 bases left in between. The CDR3 has 15 amino acids. The V gene's germline CDR1 is SGHTA and CDR2 FQGNSA. DNA for the CDR3: TGTGCCAGCAGCTTTGATGGGGCCCCGAACACTGAAGCTTTCTTT. This translates into CASSFDGAPNTEAFF.

The V and J genes are TRBV10-2 and TRBJ2-2; the match to TRBD2 covers 7 bases. The CDR3 runs 15 residues. With 4 bases clipped from V and 4 bases from J, the junction kept 6 bases outside the gene matches. Germline V lookup: CDR1 WSHSY, CDR2 SAAADI. In DNA, the CDR3 is TGCGCCAGCAGTGGGACTAGTGGTCTCACCGGGGAGCTGTTTTTT. As protein: CASSGTSGLTGELFF.

The chain couples TRBV6-5 to TRBJ2-7; D perhaps matches TRBD1 (6 bases). V lost 5 bases and J 5 bases, leaving 19 bases between the germline ends. Germline V gene lookup returns CDR1 MNHEY and CDR2 SVGAGI. The CDR3 loop spans 15 amino acids. Here the CDR3 DNA reads TGTGCCAGCAGTACCCCAGGGGAGCGAAGGGACGAGCAGTACTTC. Translating it yields CASSTPGERRDEQYF.

The chain has TRBV6-2 or TRBV6-3 and TRBJ2-2; the D is unclear. The CDR3 consists of 14 residues. Germline V gene data show CDR1 as MNHEY and CDR2 as SVGEGT. V gave up 7 bases and J gave up 2 bases, with 11 bases separating them. CDR3 sequence reads: CASMARPNTGELFF. CDR3 in DNA: TGTGCCAGCATGGCTAGACCAAACACCGGGGAGCTGTTTTTT.